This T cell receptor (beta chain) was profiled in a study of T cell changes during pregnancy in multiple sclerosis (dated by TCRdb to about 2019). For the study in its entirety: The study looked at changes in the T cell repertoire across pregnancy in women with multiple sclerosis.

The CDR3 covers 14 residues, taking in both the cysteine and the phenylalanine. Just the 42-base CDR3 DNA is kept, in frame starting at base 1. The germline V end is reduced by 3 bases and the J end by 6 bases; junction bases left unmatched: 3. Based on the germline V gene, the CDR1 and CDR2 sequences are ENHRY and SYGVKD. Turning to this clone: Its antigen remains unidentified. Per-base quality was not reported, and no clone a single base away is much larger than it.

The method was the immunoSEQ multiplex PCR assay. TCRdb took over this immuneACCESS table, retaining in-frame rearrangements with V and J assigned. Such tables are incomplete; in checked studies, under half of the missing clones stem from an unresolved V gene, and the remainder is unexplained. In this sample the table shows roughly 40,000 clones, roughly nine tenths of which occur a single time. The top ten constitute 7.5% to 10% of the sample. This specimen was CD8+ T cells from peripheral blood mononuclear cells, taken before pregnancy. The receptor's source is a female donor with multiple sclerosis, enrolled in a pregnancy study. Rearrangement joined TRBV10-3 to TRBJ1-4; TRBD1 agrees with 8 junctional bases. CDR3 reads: CAISDVTGDEKLFF. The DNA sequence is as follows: TGTGCCATCAGTGACGTGACAGGGGATGAAAAACTGTTTTTT.